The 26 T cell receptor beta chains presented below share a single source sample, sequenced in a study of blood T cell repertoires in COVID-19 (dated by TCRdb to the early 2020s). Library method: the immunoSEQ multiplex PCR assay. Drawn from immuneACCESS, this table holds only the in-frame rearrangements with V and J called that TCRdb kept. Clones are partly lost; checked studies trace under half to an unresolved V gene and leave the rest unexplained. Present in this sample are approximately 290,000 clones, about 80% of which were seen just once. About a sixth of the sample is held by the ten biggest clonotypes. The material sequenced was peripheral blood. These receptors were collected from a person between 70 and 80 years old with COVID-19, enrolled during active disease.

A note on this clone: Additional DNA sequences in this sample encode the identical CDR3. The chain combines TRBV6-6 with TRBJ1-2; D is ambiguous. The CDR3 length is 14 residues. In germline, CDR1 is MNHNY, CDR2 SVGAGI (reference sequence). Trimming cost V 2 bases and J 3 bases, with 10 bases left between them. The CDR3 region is CASSYKSGDYGYTF. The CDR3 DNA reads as TGTGCCAGCAGTTACAAGTCAGGCGACTATGGCTACACCTTC.

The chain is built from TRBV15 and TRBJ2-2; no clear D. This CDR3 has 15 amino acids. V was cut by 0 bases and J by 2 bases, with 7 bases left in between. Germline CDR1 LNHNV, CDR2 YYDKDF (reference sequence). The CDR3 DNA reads TGTGCCACCAGCAGAGATGAACTAAACACCGGGGAGCTGTTTTTT. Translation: CATSRDELNTGELFF.

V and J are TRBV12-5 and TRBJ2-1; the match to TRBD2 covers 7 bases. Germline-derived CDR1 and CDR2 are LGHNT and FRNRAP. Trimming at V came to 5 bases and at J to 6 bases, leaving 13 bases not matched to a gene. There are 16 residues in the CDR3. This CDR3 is CASGRARSGTFNEQFF. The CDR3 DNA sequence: TGTGCTAGTGGTCGTGCCAGGAGCGGGACCTTCAATGAGCAGTTCTTC.

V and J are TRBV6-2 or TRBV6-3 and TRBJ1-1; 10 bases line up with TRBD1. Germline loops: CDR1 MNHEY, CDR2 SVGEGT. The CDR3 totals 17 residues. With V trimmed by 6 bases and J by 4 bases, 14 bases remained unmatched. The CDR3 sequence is CASSSRDRGKGTTEAFF. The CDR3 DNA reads TGTGCCAGCAGCTCTCGGGACAGGGGAAAAGGGACCACTGAAGCTTTCTTT.

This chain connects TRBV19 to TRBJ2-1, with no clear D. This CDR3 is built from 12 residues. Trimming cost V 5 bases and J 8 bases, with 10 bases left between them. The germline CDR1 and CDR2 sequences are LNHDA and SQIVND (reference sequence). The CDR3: CASSLTRYEQFF. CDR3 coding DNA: TGTGCCAGTAGTCTGACTCGGTATGAGCAGTTCTTC. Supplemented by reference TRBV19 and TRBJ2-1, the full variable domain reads DGGITQSPKYLFRKEGQNVTLSCEQNLNHDAMYWYRQDPGQGLRLIYYSQIVNDFQKGDIAEGYSVSREKKESFPLTVTSAQKNPTAFYLCASSLTRYEQFFGPGTRLTVL.

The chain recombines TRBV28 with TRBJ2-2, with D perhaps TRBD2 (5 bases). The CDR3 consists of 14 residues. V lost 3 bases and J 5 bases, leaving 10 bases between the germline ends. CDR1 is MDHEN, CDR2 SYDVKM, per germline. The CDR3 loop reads CASSFRAETGELFF. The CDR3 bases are TGTGCCAGCAGTTTTCGAGCGGAGACCGGGGAGCTGTTTTTT.

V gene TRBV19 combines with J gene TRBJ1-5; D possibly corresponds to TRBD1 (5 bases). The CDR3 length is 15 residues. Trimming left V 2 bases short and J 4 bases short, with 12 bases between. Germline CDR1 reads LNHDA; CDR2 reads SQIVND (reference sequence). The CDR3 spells CASSITWGRNQPQHF. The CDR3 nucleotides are TGTGCCAGTAGTATAACTTGGGGGAGGAATCAGCCCCAGCATTTT.

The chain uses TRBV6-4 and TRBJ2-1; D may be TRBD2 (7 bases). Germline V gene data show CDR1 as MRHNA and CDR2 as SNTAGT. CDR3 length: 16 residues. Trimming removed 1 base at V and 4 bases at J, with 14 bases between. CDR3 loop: CASSDWGGRPYNEQFF. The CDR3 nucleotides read TGTGCCAGCAGTGACTGGGGGGGGCGGCCATACAATGAGCAGTTCTTC.

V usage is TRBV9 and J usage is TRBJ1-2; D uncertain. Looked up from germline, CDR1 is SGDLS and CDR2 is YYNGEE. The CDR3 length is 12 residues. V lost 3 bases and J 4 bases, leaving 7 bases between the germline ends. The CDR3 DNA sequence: TGTGCCAGCAGCGCTTACACCTATGGCTACACCTTC. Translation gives CASSAYTYGYTF.

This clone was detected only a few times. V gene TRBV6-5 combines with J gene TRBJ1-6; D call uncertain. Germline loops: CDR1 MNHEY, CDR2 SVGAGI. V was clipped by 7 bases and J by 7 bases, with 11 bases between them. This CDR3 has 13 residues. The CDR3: CASKRVENSPLHF. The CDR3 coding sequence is TGTGCCAGCAAGCGAGTTGAGAATTCACCCCTCCACTTT.

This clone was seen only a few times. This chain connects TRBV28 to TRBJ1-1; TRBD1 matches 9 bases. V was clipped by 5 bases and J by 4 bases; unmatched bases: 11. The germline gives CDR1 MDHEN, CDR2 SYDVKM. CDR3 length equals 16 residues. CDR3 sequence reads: CASSPTGTGFGTEAFF. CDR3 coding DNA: TGTGCCAGCAGTCCGACCGGGACAGGGTTTGGCACTGAAGCTTTCTTT. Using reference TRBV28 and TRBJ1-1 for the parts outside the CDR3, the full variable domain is DVKVTQSSRYLVKRTGEKVFLECVQDMDHENMFWYRQDPGLGLRLIYFSYDVKMKEKGDIPEGYSVSREKKERFSLILESASTNQTSMYLCASSPTGTGFGTEAFFGQGTRLTVV.

The CDR3 DNA sequence: TGTGCCAGCATGCGGGGGGAAGATACGCAGTATTTT. Translation gives CASMRGEDTQYF. The chain recombines TRBV5-4 with TRBJ2-3; 8 positions match TRBD2. This CDR3 is 12 amino acids long. Looked up from germline, CDR1 is SGHNT and CDR2 is YYREEE (reference sequence). V was clipped by 6 bases and J by 5 bases; unmatched bases: 2. The complete variable domain, with remaining parts taken from reference TRBV5-4 and TRBJ2-3, reads ETGVTQSPTHLIKTRGQQVTLRCSSQSGHNTVSWYQQALGQGPQFIFQYYREEENGRGNFPPRFSGLQFPNYSSELNVNALELDDSALYLCASMRGEDTQYFGPGTRLTVL.

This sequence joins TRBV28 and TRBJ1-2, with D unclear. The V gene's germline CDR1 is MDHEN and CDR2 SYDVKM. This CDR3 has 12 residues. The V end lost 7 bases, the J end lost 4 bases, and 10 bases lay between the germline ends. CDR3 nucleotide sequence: TGTGCCAGCAAAGCAACGGTCTATGGCTACACCTTC. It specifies CASKATVYGYTF.

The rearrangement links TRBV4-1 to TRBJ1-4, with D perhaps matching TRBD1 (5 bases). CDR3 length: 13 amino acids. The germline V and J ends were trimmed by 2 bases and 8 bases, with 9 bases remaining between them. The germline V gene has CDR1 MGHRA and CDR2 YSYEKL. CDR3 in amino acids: CASSQLRGEKLFF. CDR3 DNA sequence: TGCGCCAGCAGCCAACTACGGGGGGAAAAACTGTTTTTT.

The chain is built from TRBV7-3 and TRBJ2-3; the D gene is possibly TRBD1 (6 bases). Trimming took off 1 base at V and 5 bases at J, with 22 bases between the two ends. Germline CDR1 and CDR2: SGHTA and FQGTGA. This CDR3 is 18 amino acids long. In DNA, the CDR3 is TGTGCCAGCAGCTTAAAGGGAGCTGGGGGCAATCAGGTAGATACGCAGTATTTT. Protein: CASSLKGAGGNQVDTQYF.

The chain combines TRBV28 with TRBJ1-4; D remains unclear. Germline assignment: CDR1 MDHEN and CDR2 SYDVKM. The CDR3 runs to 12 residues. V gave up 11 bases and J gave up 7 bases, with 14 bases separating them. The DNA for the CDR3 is TGTGCCGAGAGCGGAGAGGGTGAAAAACTGTTTTTT. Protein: CAESGEGEKLFF.

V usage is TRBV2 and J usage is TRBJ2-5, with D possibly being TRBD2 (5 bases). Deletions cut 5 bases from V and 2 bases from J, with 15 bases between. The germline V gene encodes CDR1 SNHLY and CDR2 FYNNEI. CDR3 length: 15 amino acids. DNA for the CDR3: TGTGCCAGCAGTCCCTCGGAGGTGGAGCAAGAGACCCAGTACTTC. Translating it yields CASSPSEVEQETQYF.

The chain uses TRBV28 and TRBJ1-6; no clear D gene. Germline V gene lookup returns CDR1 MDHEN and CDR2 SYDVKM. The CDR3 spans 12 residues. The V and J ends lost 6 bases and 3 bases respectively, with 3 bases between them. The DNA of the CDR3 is TGTGCCAGCAGCAACTATAATTCACCCCTCCACTTT. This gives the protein CASSNYNSPLHF.

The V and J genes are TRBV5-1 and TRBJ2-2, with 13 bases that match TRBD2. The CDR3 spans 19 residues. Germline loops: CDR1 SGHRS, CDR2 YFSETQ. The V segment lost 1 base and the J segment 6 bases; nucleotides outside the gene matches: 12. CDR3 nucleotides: TGCGCCAGCAGCTTGAGGTCGGGACTAGCGGGATCGGGCGCCGGGGAGCTGTTTTTT. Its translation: CASSLRSGLAGSGAGELFF.

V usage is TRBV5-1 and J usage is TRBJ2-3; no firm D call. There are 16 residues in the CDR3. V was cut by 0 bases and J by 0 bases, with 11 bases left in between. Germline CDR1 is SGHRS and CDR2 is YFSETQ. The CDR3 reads CASSLGLSTSTDTQYF. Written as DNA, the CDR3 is TGCGCCAGCAGCTTGGGACTCTCAACGAGCACAGATACGCAGTATTTT.

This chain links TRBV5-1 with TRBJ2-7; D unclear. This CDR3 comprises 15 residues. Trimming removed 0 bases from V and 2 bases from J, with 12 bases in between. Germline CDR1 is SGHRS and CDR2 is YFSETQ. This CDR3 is CASSLVADPPYEQYF. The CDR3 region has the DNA TGCGCCAGCAGCTTGGTTGCAGATCCTCCCTACGAGCAGTACTTC.

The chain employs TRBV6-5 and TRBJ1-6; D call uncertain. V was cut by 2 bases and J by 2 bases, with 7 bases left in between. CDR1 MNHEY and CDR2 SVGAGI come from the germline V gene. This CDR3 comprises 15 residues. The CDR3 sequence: CASSYEQTYNSPLHF. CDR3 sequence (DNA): TGTGCCAGCAGTTACGAACAGACCTATAATTCACCCCTCCACTTT.

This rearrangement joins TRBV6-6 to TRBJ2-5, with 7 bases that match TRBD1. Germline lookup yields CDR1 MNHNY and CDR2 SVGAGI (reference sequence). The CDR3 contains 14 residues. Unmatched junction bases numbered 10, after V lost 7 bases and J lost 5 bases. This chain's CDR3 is CASIDRQGDETQYF. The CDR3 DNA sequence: TGTGCCAGCATCGACAGACAGGGAGACGAGACCCAGTACTTC.

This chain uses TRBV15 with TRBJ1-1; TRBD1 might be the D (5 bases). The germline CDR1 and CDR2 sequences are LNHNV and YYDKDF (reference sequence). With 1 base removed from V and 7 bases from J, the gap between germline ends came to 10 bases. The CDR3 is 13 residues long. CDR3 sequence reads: CATSRVLGGEAFF. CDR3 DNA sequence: TGTGCCACCAGCAGAGTACTCGGGGGTGAAGCTTTCTTT.

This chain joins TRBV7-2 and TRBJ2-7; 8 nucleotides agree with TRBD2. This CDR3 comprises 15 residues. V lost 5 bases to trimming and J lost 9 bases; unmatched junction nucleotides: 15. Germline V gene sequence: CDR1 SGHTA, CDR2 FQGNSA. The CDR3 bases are TGTGCCAGCAGCCCGCCCCCGGGGGGGCAGGATAGGCAGTACTTC. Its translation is CASSPPPGGQDRQYF.

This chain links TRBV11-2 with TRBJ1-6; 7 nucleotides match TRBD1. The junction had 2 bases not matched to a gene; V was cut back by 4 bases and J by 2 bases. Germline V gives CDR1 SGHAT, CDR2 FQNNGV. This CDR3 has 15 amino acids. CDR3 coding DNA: TGTGCCAGCAGCTGGGGACAGACCTATAATTCACCCCTCCACTTT. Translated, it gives CASSWGQTYNSPLHF.